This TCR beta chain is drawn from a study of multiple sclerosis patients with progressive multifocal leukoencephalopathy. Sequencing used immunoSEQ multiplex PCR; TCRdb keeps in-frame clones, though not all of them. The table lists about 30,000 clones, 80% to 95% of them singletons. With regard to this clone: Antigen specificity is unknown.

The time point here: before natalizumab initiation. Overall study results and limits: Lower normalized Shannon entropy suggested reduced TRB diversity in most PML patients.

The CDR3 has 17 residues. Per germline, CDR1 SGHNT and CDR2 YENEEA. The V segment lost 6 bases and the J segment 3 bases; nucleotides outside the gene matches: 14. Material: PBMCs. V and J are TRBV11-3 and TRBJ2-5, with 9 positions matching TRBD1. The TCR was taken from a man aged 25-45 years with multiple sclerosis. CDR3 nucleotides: TGTGCCAGCAGGCCGACAGGGGGTACGTCCCCCAAAGAGACCCAGTACTTC. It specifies CASRPTGGTSPKETQYF.